Given below is one TCR beta chain in context. Its antigen is not identified. This record belongs to a study of cytotoxic CD8 clonotypes in ibrutinib-treated CLL. The wider study: In all, about 11 patients were relapsed/refractory, some 14 were treatment-naive and roughly 18 were IGHV unmutated. Regarding the study as a whole: Pretreatment clonality was elevated relative to age-matched healthy donors and paralleled circulating CD8+ T-cell counts. Clonality rose at ibrutinib response and fell back toward baseline at progression.

The CDR3 spans 13 residues. Germline V gene lookup returns CDR1 SGHRS and CDR2 YFSETQ. The V gene end was trimmed by 0 bases and the J gene end by 6 bases; junction bases not matched to a gene: 1. TCRdb's copy holds only in-frame clones and misses some; the assay was immunoSEQ multiplex PCR. The sample carries 55,000 to 60,000 clones, roughly 58% recorded once. Source: PBMCs, taken at disease progression, from a patient treated with ibrutinib. This TCR derives from a human donor with chronic lymphocytic leukemia. The rearrangement joins TRBV5-1 to TRBJ2-7, with 9 bases aligning to TRBD1. This chain's CDR3 is CASSLGDRAEQYF. CDR3 nucleotides: TGCGCCAGCAGCTTGGGGGACAGGGCCGAGCAGTACTTC.